A single sample is the source of the 28 T cell receptor beta chains below, sequenced in a study of PD-1 blockade in classical Hodgkin lymphoma (dated by TCRdb to 2020 to 2022). Receptor amplification or capture employed the immunoSEQ multiplex PCR assay. This immuneACCESS table, as held by TCRdb, lists in-frame sequences with V and J called but not all clones. Of the missing ones, under half trace to an unresolved V gene in checked studies; the others have no known cause. The sample table contains around 42,000 clones; only one count was recorded for approximately 71% of them. 3% to 3.5% of the sample comes from the top ten. The time point label, as the study defines it: cycle 1 day 1 (C1D1), immediately before nivolumab initiation. Every trial patient had relapsed after autologous stem cell transplantation, and cohorts A, B and C differed in prior brentuximab vedotin exposure. This specimen consisted of peripheral blood mononuclear cells (PBMCs), obtained at baseline. Every receptor here comes from a human donor with classical Hodgkin lymphoma.

J is TRBJ1-1 and V is TRBV4-1, with D uncertain. The CDR3 spans 15 residues. Germline lookup yields CDR1 MGHRA and CDR2 YSYEKL. Trimming took 4 bases from V and 2 from J, leaving 14 bases between them. CDR3 loop: CASSPGSFGNTEAFF. The CDR3 nucleotides are TGCGCCAGCAGCCCGGGATCCTTCGGTAACACTGAAGCTTTCTTT.

Concerning this clone itself: The sample contains more than one DNA sequence encoding this CDR3. DNA of the CDR3: TGCGCCAGCAGCTTGGACTCTTACAATGAGCAGTTCTTC. This gives the protein CASSLDSYNEQFF. V is TRBV5-1 and J is TRBJ2-1; D gene uncertain. V was cut by 0 bases and J by 4 bases, with 5 bases left in between. Germline CDR1 is SGHRS and CDR2 is YFSETQ. This CDR3 is built from 13 residues.

This clone was seen a handful of times. V and J are TRBV9 and TRBJ1-1; 9 nucleotides match TRBD1. The junction had 17 bases not matched to a gene; V was cut back by 3 bases and J by 5 bases. This CDR3 is 18 amino acids long. The V gene's germline CDR1 is SGDLS and CDR2 YYNGEE. The CDR3 DNA reads TGTGCCAGCAGCGCCCGAGGGGACAGGGTTTTATCGGGGACTGAAGCTTTCTTT. It specifies CASSARGDRVLSGTEAFF. Based on the CDR3 plus reference TRBV9 and TRBJ1-1, the full variable domain is DSGVTQTPKHLITATGQRVTLRCSPRSGDLSVYWYQQSLDQGLQFLIQYYNGEERAKGNILERFSAQQFPDLHSELNLSSLELGDSALYFCASSARGDRVLSGTEAFFGQGTRLTVV.

The chain links TRBV9 to TRBJ1-2; a possible D gene is TRBD1 (6 bases). Trimming stripped 2 bases from V and 4 bases from J, with 12 bases between. Germline-derived CDR1 and CDR2 are SGDLS and YYNGEE. The CDR3 covers 14 residues. The CDR3 here is CASSVRGETYGYTF. The CDR3 DNA sequence: TGTGCCAGCAGCGTTAGGGGGGAAACCTATGGCTACACCTTC.

The CDR3 sequence: CASSQDLREGYRNEQFF. The CDR3 DNA reads TGCGCCAGCAGCCAAGATTTACGGGAGGGATATCGCAATGAGCAGTTCTTC. J is TRBJ2-1 and V is TRBV4-3; 8 positions agree with TRBD2. The CDR3 contains 17 residues. Germline CDR1 and CDR2: LGHNA and YSLEER. After removal of 0 bases from V and 6 bases from J, the junction contained 10 bases not matched to a gene.

This clone has more than one count but fewer than ten. The CDR3 region is CASSPSGGNEQFF. CDR3 coding DNA: TGTGCCAGCTCACCCTCAGGAGGGAATGAGCAGTTCTTC. The rearrangement links TRBV18 to TRBJ2-1, with a possible D match to TRBD2 (6 bases). The CDR3 has 13 residues. V dropped 3 bases and J dropped 7 bases, with 10 bases sitting between them. Germline CDR1 reads KGHSH; CDR2 reads LQKENI. The variable domain in full, completed from reference TRBV18 and TRBJ2-1, reads NAGVMQNPRHLVRRRGQEARLRCSPMKGHSHVYWYRQLPEEGLKFMVYLQKENIIDESGMPKERFSAEFPKEGPSILRIQQVVRGDSAAYFCASSPSGGNEQFFGPGTRLTVL.

This sequence joins TRBV7-6 and TRBJ1-1; TRBD1 aligns across 7 bases. V trimming: 7 bases; J trimming: 13 bases; junction bases outside the gene matches: 21. Germline CDR1 is SGHVS and CDR2 is FNYEAQ. The CDR3 runs 15 residues. CDR3 DNA: TGTGCCAGCACCCCGACATCAGACAGGGCCCTCAGGGATTTCTTT. It specifies CASTPTSDRALRDFF.

V and J are TRBV2 and TRBJ2-1; 13 positions agree with TRBD2. The germline V gene encodes CDR1 SNHLY and CDR2 FYNNEI. V dropped 11 bases and J dropped 15; count of bases not matched to a gene: 16. There are 14 residues in the CDR3. The CDR3 here is CAGSIGLAGENWFF. In nucleotides, the CDR3 is TGTGCCGGATCAATTGGACTAGCGGGGGAGAATTGGTTCTTC. Based on the CDR3 plus reference TRBV2 and TRBJ2-1, the full variable domain is EPEVTQTPSHQVTQMGQEVILRCVPISNHLYFYWYRQILGQKVEFLVSFYNNEISEKSEIFDDQFSVERPDGSNFTLKIRSTKLEDSAMYFCAGSIGLAGENWFFGPGTRLTVL.

The chain has TRBV4-2 and TRBJ1-3; D call uncertain. Germline V CDR1 and CDR2: LGHNA, YNFKEQ. Trimming removed 4 bases from V and 4 bases from J, with 5 bases in between. CDR3 size: 12 residues. CDR3 sequence: CASSPQGNTIYF. The CDR3 DNA reads as TGTGCCAGCAGCCCCCAGGGAAACACCATATATTTT.

This clone was counted between two and nine times. J is TRBJ2-1 and V is TRBV4-2; 7 bases align to TRBD2. The CDR3 loop spans 16 amino acids. Trimming cost V 0 bases and J 3 bases; bases outside gene matches: 5. Germline V gives CDR1 LGHNA, CDR2 YNFKEQ. Written as DNA, the CDR3 is TGTGCCAGCAGCCAAGAGTCCGGACTAGACTACAATGAGCAGTTCTTC. The encoded protein is CASSQESGLDYNEQFF.

The chain couples TRBV6-5 to TRBJ2-2, with TRBD2 matching 7 bases. The CDR3 has 15 amino acids. The germline V gene has CDR1 MNHEY and CDR2 SVGAGI. With V trimmed by 6 bases and J by 0 bases, 4 bases remained unmatched. The CDR3 DNA reads TGTGCCAGCAGGCGGGGGTTATCGAACACCGGGGAGCTGTTTTTT. It codes for CASRRGLSNTGELFF.

This chain links TRBV28 with TRBJ1-1; TRBD1 might be the D (6 bases). CDR1 and CDR2 from the germline V gene are MDHEN and SYDVKM. The CDR3 is made up of 15 amino acids. Between the trimmed V and J ends, which lost 3 bases and 5 bases, there was a span of 16 bases. The CDR3 sequence: CASSLTQGELTEAFF. CDR3 nucleotide sequence: TGTGCCAGCAGTTTGACACAGGGAGAGTTGACTGAAGCTTTCTTT. Full variable domain (missing parts from reference TRBV28 and TRBJ1-1): DVKVTQSSRYLVKRTGEKVFLECVQDMDHENMFWYRQDPGLGLRLIYFSYDVKMKEKGDIPEGYSVSREKKERFSLILESASTNQTSMYLCASSLTQGELTEAFFGQGTRLTVV.

This chain joins TRBV4-3 and TRBJ2-3, with TRBD1 as a possible D gene (5 bases). This CDR3 has 15 residues. With 1 base removed from V and 2 bases from J, the gap between germline ends came to 10 bases. The germline gives CDR1 LGHNA, CDR2 YSLEER. In DNA form, the CDR3 reads TGCGCCAGCAGCCAAGGGGGCGTCTTCACAGATACGCAGTATTTT. It is translated as CASSQGGVFTDTQYF.

The V call is TRBV9, the J call TRBJ2-7; perhaps TRBD1 as D (6 bases). The V end lost 0 bases, the J end lost 3 bases, and 10 bases lay between the germline ends. This CDR3 spans 14 amino acids. Per the germline V gene, CDR1 is SGDLS and CDR2 is YYNGEE. The CDR3 DNA sequence: TGTGCCAGCAGCGTAGCAGGGGTAAACTACGAGCAGTACTTC. Translating gives CASSVAGVNYEQYF.

The V gene is TRBV5-1, the J gene TRBJ1-1; the D is unclear. The CDR3 covers 11 residues. The V gene's germline CDR1 is SGHRS and CDR2 YFSETQ. The ends were cut back, 8 bases at V and 0 bases at J, with 5 bases in the middle. The CDR3 region has the DNA TGCGCCAGTGGTCTGAACACTGAAGCTTTCTTT. It encodes CASGLNTEAFF. Drawing the rest from reference TRBV5-1 and TRBJ1-1, the complete variable domain is KAGVTQTPRYLIKTRGQQVTLSCSPISGHRSVSWYQQTPGQGLQFLFEYFSETQRNKGNFPGRFSGRQFSNSRSEMNVSTLELGDSALYLCASGLNTEAFFGQGTRLTVV.

The V and J genes are TRBV5-6 and TRBJ2-4; the match to TRBD1 covers 7 bases. The germline V gene encodes CDR1 SGHDT and CDR2 YYEEEE. The length of the CDR3 is 18 residues. Germline trimming cut 0 bases from V and 0 bases from J; bases unmatched to any gene: 9. The CDR3 DNA follows: TGTGCCAGCAGCTTGGGAGGGGGCGCAGGATTAGCCAAAAACATTCAGTACTTC. Its translation is CASSLGGGAGLAKNIQYF. The full variable domain, its missing parts supplied by reference TRBV5-6 and TRBJ2-4, is DAGVTQSPTHLIKTRGQQVTLRCSPKSGHDTVSWYQQALGQGPQFIFQYYEEEERQRGNFPDRFSGHQFPNYSSELNVNALLLGDSALYLCASSLGGGAGLAKNIQYFGAGTRLSVL.

This clone was seen more than once but under ten times. This chain joins TRBV6-1 and TRBJ1-1; the D gene is possibly TRBD1 (5 bases). V was trimmed by 6 bases and J by 3 bases, leaving 17 bases between them. The CDR3 contains 15 residues. Germline V gene lookup returns CDR1 MNHNS and CDR2 SASEGT. CDR3 nucleotide sequence: TGTGCCAGCAGCCCCAGGGAGACAGCTCACACTGAAGCTTTCTTT. This sequence encodes CASSPRETAHTEAFF.

V usage is TRBV28 and J usage is TRBJ2-7, with unresolved D. Trimming removed 5 bases from V and 2 bases from J, with 13 bases in between. The CDR3 runs 14 residues. Germline V lookup: CDR1 MDHEN, CDR2 SYDVKM. The CDR3 region is CASSTARGAYEQYF. CDR3 nucleotide sequence: TGTGCCAGCAGTACAGCCCGCGGCGCCTACGAGCAGTACTTC.

In this sample, this clone turned up a few times. J is TRBJ2-7 and V is TRBV7-6; no clear D. The CDR3 consists of 13 residues. The germline V gene encodes CDR1 SGHVS and CDR2 FNYEAQ. Trimming removed 4 bases from V and 6 bases from J, with 13 bases in between. CDR3 protein: CASSYQPGSEQYF. The CDR3 coding sequence is TGTGCCAGCAGCTACCAGCCCGGGTCCGAGCAGTACTTC.

This chain joins TRBV11-1 and TRBJ2-5; 11 bases line up with TRBD2. Germline CDR1 is SGHAT and CDR2 is FQDESV (reference sequence). V was clipped by 3 bases and J by 5 bases; unmatched bases: 5. CDR3 size: 15 residues. For the CDR3, the DNA is TGTGCCAGCAGCTTGACTAGCGGGGTAGGCGAGACCCAGTACTTC. It translates to CASSLTSGVGETQYF.

This CDR3 is CASSPPGGGNEQFF. CDR3 nucleotide sequence: TGTGCCAGCAGCCCACCCGGGGGGGGAAATGAGCAGTTCTTC. The gene calls are TRBV7-3 and TRBJ2-1; TRBD2 aligns across 8 bases. Germline V gene lookup returns CDR1 SGHTA and CDR2 FQGTGA. This CDR3 spans 14 amino acids. J was trimmed by 7 bases and V by 5 bases; bases with no gene match: 7.

This chain joins TRBV5-1 and TRBJ1-1; D not certain. The CDR3 extends over 13 amino acids. Trimming stripped 3 bases from V and 2 bases from J, with 8 bases between. CDR1 and CDR2 (germline): SGHRS, YFSETQ. The CDR3, as DNA: TGCGCCAGCAGCTGGGGATCAAACACTGAAGCTTTCTTT. Residues: CASSWGSNTEAFF.

In nucleotides, the CDR3 is TGTGCCAGCAGCGGATTGGCTAGCGGGATCTTCCACAATGAGCAGTTCTTC. Translation gives CASSGLASGIFHNEQFF. The chain couples TRBV27 to TRBJ2-1, with 9 nucleotides matching TRBD2. In germline, CDR1 is MNHEY, CDR2 SMNVEV (reference sequence). This CDR3 region has 17 residues. V shed 6 bases, J shed 5 bases, and the junction held 14 bases outside the gene matches.

This sequence joins TRBV7-3 and TRBJ2-5, with 10 bases lining up with TRBD1. This CDR3 contains 14 residues. The V segment lost 5 bases and the J segment 4 bases; nucleotides outside the gene matches: 4. In germline, CDR1 is SGHTA, CDR2 FQGTGA. The CDR3 DNA follows: TGTGCCAGCAGCGCCTGGACAGGGGGAGAGACCCAGTACTTC. Encoded protein: CASSAWTGGETQYF.

This clone occurred a few times. The chain links TRBV30 to TRBJ2-2; D gene unclear. The CDR3 has 13 amino acids. The germline CDR1 and CDR2 sequences are GTSNPN and SVGIG (reference sequence). V was cut by 1 base and J by 6 bases, with 9 bases left in between. The CDR3 reads CAWSEGWAGELFF. CDR3 nucleotides: TGTGCCTGGAGTGAGGGATGGGCCGGGGAGCTGTTTTTT.

There are a few counts of this clone. V gene TRBV29-1 combines with J gene TRBJ2-7; no definite D call. Trimming took off 4 bases at V and 1 base at J, with 8 bases between the two ends. Germline CDR1 is SQVTM and CDR2 is ANQGSEA. The CDR3 covers 12 residues. In DNA form, the CDR3 reads TGCAGCGTTGGAGCACAATCCTACGAGCAGTACTTC. Its translation: CSVGAQSYEQYF.

The chain uses TRBV4-3 and TRBJ1-1; D gene ambiguous. This CDR3 is built from 14 residues. In germline, CDR1 is LGHNA, CDR2 YSLEER. V gave up 1 base and J gave up 6 bases, with 12 bases separating them. CDR3 in amino acids: CASSQVRAVSEAFF. The CDR3 DNA follows: TGCGCCAGCAGCCAAGTAAGAGCGGTGTCTGAAGCTTTCTTT.

Notes on this clone: The same CDR3 can be traced to other DNA sequences in this sample. This chain connects TRBV18 to TRBJ1-1; D remains unclear. The length of the CDR3 is 13 residues. V was clipped by 2 bases and J by 0 bases, with 4 bases between them. The germline gives CDR1 KGHSH, CDR2 LQKENI. For the CDR3, the DNA is TGTGCCAGCTCACCAGGGATGAACACTGAAGCTTTCTTT. This translates into CASSPGMNTEAFF. The full variable domain, rest sourced from reference TRBV18 and TRBJ1-1, is NAGVMQNPRHLVRRRGQEARLRCSPMKGHSHVYWYRQLPEEGLKFMVYLQKENIIDESGMPKERFSAEFPKEGPSILRIQQVVRGDSAAYFCASSPGMNTEAFFGQGTRLTVV.